The 31 T cell receptor beta chains reported below all come from one sample, sequenced in a study of regulatory T cells in long-lasting Graves disease. With iRepertoire HTBI primers and Arm-PCR of CDR3 regions, TCR beta libraries were built. TCRdb used MiXCR to reprocess the multiplex PCR reads, holding one entry per CDR3 protein. The sample has 500,000 to 700,000 distinct CDR3 sequences, around 32% seen once. Time point here: persistent/refractory GD, antithyroid drugs over 5 years with positive TRAb. TCR sequences were obtained from RNA taken from PBMCs. The sequencing here drew on peripheral blood mononuclear cells (PBMCs), taken when the disease was refractory, from a patient treated with antithyroid drugs. The source of these receptors is a female donor with Graves disease.

V gene TRBV4-1 combines with J gene TRBJ2-7; TRBD2 matches 9 bases. Germline assignment: CDR1 MGHRA and CDR2 YSYEKL. This CDR3 is 18 amino acids long. V gave up 0 bases and J gave up 0 bases; unmatched junction bases: 9. For the CDR3, the DNA is TGCGCCAGCAGCCAAGAGCGGACCCTAGCGGGAAACTCCTACGAGCAGTACTTC. This codes for CASSQERTLAGNSYEQYF.

This clonotype was counted only a few times. The chain has TRBV28 and TRBJ1-5; 8 positions match TRBD1. The ends lost 6 bases at V and 4 bases at J; junction bases unmatched: 5. Germline CDR1 and CDR2: MDHEN and SYDVKM. The CDR3 extends over 14 amino acids. The CDR3 DNA reads as TGTGCCAGCAGGCAGAGGACAGGGAATCAGCCCCAGCATTTT. It codes for CASRQRTGNQPQHF.

This rearrangement joins TRBV29-1 to TRBJ2-2, with D perhaps TRBD1 (6 bases). V lost 4 bases to trimming and J lost 7 bases, with 10 bases between them. CDR1 SQVTM and CDR2 ANQGSEA come from the germline V gene. The CDR3 has 12 residues. The DNA of the CDR3 is TGCAGCGTTGTCAGGGGCAGCGGGGAGCTGTTTTTT. This translates into CSVVRGSGELFF.

This chain connects TRBV6-1 to TRBJ1-5, with D unresolved. CDR1 MNHNS and CDR2 SASEGT come from the germline V gene. The germline V and J ends were trimmed by 8 bases and 1 base, with 18 bases remaining between them. The CDR3 is made up of 16 amino acids. The CDR3 nucleotides read TGTGCCAGCGGGAGAAGTCAGCCGGGCAGCAATCAGCCCCAGCATTTT. Amino acid sequence: CASGRSQPGSNQPQHF.

This clonotype was recorded at least ten times. The chain recombines TRBV7-8 with TRBJ1-1, with 8 nucleotides matching TRBD1. From germline, CDR1 is SGHVS and CDR2 FQNEAQ. With V trimmed by 2 bases and J by 12 bases, 5 bases remained unmatched. The CDR3 totals 12 residues. This chain's CDR3 is CASSLRQGATFF. CDR3 in DNA: TGTGCCAGCAGCTTACGGCAGGGGGCAACTTTCTTT.

This clonotype occurred a few times. The chain carries TRBV27 and TRBJ2-1, with D uncertain. The CDR3 contains 16 residues. Germline V CDR1 and CDR2: MNHEY, SMNVEV (reference sequence). V was shortened by 6 bases and J by 0 bases, with 15 bases between the two germline ends. The CDR3 DNA is TGTGCCAGCAGCCCAAAGGCGGTAAACTCCTACAATGAGCAGTTCTTC. Protein product: CASSPKAVNSYNEQFF.

The CDR3 bases are TGTGCCAGCCGGACGTACAGGGCCACTGAAGCTTTCTTT. Translation gives CASRTYRATEAFF. The chain joins TRBV27 to TRBJ1-1, with D perhaps matching TRBD1 (6 bases). CDR1 is MNHEY, CDR2 SMNVEV, per germline (reference sequence). Trimming stripped 8 bases from V and 4 bases from J, with 14 bases between. The CDR3 loop spans 13 amino acids.

This clonotype was seen just once. This chain uses TRBV12-3 or TRBV12-4 with TRBJ1-5; possibly TRBD1 for D (6 bases). The V gene lost 3 bases and the J gene lost 5 bases, with 26 bases spanning the gap. The CDR3 spans 19 residues. The CDR3 nucleotides read TGTGCCAGCAGTTTCGATCGGGGGGCAGGAAAGTTTGCTTATCAGCCCCAGCATTTT. This encodes CASSFDRGAGKFAYQPQHF.

This clonotype occurred many times. V and J are TRBV11-2 and TRBJ1-2, with D perhaps matching TRBD1 (6 bases). Trimming cost V 4 bases and J 7 bases, with 16 bases left between them. This CDR3 has 14 amino acids. CDR1 is SGHAT and CDR2 is FQNNGV in the germline V gene. The CDR3, as DNA: TGTGCCAGCAGCTCCGAACTTGGGACATCTGGCTACACCTTC. This encodes CASSSELGTSGYTF.

J is TRBJ2-5 and V is TRBV11-2, with 8 bases lining up with TRBD1. J lost 4 bases, V lost 0 bases, and 7 bases had no gene match. This CDR3 is built from 16 residues. Germline CDR1 is SGHAT and CDR2 is FQNNGV. For the CDR3, the DNA is TGTGCCAGCAGCTTAGAGCGGACAGGGCTAATAGAGACCCAGTACTTC. Protein: CASSLERTGLIETQYF.

This clonotype was observed a few times. The CDR3 sequence is CASSSTRTTSYEQYF. The CDR3 DNA is TGTGCCAGCAGCTCTACCCGGACTACCTCCTACGAGCAGTACTTC. The rearrangement joins TRBV7-9 to TRBJ2-7; D is perhaps TRBD2 (6 bases). V was cut by 4 bases and J by 0 bases, with 13 bases left in between. CDR1 is SEHNR, CDR2 FQNEAQ, per germline (reference sequence). CDR3 length: 15 residues. Looking up the rest from reference TRBV7-9 and TRBJ2-7 gives the full variable domain: DTGVSQNPRHKITKRGQNVTFRCDPISEHNRLYWYRQTLGQGPEFLTYFQNEAQLEKSRLLSDRFSAERPKGSFSTLEIQRTEQGDSAMYLCASSSTRTTSYEQYFGPGTRLTVT.

The table lists this clonotype with a few counts. The J gene is TRBJ2-2, the V gene TRBV7-2, with D hard to call. This CDR3 spans 12 amino acids. The V gene's germline CDR1 is SGHTA and CDR2 FQGNSA. V lost 6 bases to trimming and J lost 7 bases, with 9 bases between them. Here the CDR3 reads CASSQYGGELFF. CDR3 DNA: TGTGCCAGCAGTCAATACGGCGGGGAGCTGTTTTTT.

There are a few counts of this clonotype. V and J are TRBV30 and TRBJ1-2, with D possibly TRBD1 on 6 matching bases. The germline V gene encodes CDR1 GTSNPN and CDR2 SVGIG (reference sequence). V lost 2 bases, J lost 7 bases, and 11 bases lay in between. The CDR3 totals 12 residues. CDR3 loop: CAWSPQGAGYTF. CDR3 bases: TGTGCCTGGAGTCCACAGGGTGCTGGCTACACCTTC. Full variable domain (rest looked up from reference TRBV30 and TRBJ1-2): SQTIHQWPATLVQPVGSPLSLECTVEGTSNPNLYWYRQAAGRGLQLLFYSVGIGQISSEVPQNLSASRPQDRQFILSSKKLLLSDSGFYLCAWSPQGAGYTFGSGTRLTVV.

The gene calls are TRBV7-9 and TRBJ1-4; 11 bases are a match to TRBD1. The CDR3 contains 15 residues. V dropped 3 bases and J dropped 7; count of bases not matched to a gene: 4. Germline loops: CDR1 SEHNR, CDR2 FQNEAQ (reference sequence). Here the CDR3 DNA reads TGTGCCAGCAGCTTTACCGGGACAGGGGGTGAAAAACTGTTTTTT. Encoded protein: CASSFTGTGGEKLFF.

This clonotype has more than one count but fewer than ten. The CDR3 coding sequence is TGTGCCAGCAGCTGGGGGACTAGCGGCGCCGGGGAGCTGTTTTTT. Translation: CASSWGTSGAGELFF. V usage is TRBV11-2 and J usage is TRBJ2-2, with 11 bases matching TRBD2. CDR1 is SGHAT and CDR2 is FQNNGV in the germline V gene. J was trimmed by 6 bases and V by 4 bases; bases with no gene match: 4. CDR3 size: 15 residues.

This clonotype appeared many times. The chain recombines TRBV12-3 or TRBV12-4 with TRBJ1-6; 10 bases agree with TRBD1. The CDR3 covers 15 residues. Germline trimming cut 5 bases from V and 9 bases from J; bases unmatched to any gene: 7. CDR3 protein: CASSPPTGGTSPLHF. The CDR3 nucleotides are TGTGCCAGCAGTCCCCCGACAGGGGGCACTTCACCCCTCCACTTT.

The V call is TRBV19, the J call TRBJ2-4; D is perhaps TRBD1 (6 bases). Trimming removed 8 bases at V and 1 base at J, with 12 bases between. The CDR3 extends over 14 amino acids. Germline V gene data show CDR1 as LNHDA and CDR2 as SQIVND (reference sequence). CDR3 in amino acids: CASSYRAAKNIQYF. The CDR3 DNA reads TGTGCCAGTTCTTACAGGGCTGCCAAAAACATTCAGTACTTC.

The CDR3 DNA reads TGTGCCAGCAGCCCAGTCTATAATTCACCCCTCCACTTT. It encodes CASSPVYNSPLHF. The chain joins TRBV3-1 to TRBJ1-6; D call uncertain. The CDR3 is 13 amino acids. From germline, CDR1 is LGHDT and CDR2 YNNKEL (reference sequence). The V and J ends lost 4 bases and 3 bases respectively, with 4 bases between them.

Only a few counts were recorded for this clonotype. The chain is built from TRBV4-1 and TRBJ2-5; D might be TRBD1 (7 bases). Germline V gene lookup returns CDR1 MGHRA and CDR2 YSYEKL. V was trimmed by 1 base and J by 3 bases, leaving 18 bases between them. This CDR3 comprises 17 residues. The CDR3 reads CASSQVSLRGDEETQYF. The CDR3 nucleotides read TGCGCCAGCAGCCAAGTGTCTCTCAGGGGGGATGAAGAGACCCAGTACTTC.

This CDR3 reads CASGKESGRPPSEQFF. Here the CDR3 DNA reads TGTGCTAGTGGTAAAGAAAGCGGGAGGCCCCCTTCTGAGCAGTTCTTC. This chain joins TRBV12-5 and TRBJ2-1, with TRBD2 matching over 9 bases. Germline CDR1 LGHNT, CDR2 FRNRAP. The CDR3 loop spans 16 amino acids. The junction had 14 bases not matched to a gene; V was cut back by 5 bases and J by 9 bases.

This clonotype was observed a handful of times. V gene TRBV28 combines with J gene TRBJ1-2; no definite D call. In germline, CDR1 is MDHEN, CDR2 SYDVKM. The CDR3 extends over 15 amino acids. Trimming left V 8 bases short and J 2 bases short, with 18 bases between. This CDR3 reads CASGVSLPENYGYTF. CDR3 bases: TGTGCCAGCGGAGTTTCACTGCCGGAAAACTATGGCTACACCTTC.

CDR3 sequence (DNA): TGTGCCAGCACCCCAGGGTATTGGGACACCGGGGAGCTGTTTTTT. It is translated as CASTPGYWDTGELFF. This chain uses TRBV3-1 with TRBJ2-2; D perhaps matches TRBD1 (5 bases). The V end lost 7 bases, the J end lost 3 bases, and 15 bases lay between the germline ends. CDR1 is LGHDT, CDR2 YNNKEL, per germline (reference sequence). The CDR3 is 15 amino acids.

The V and J genes are TRBV11-2 and TRBJ2-7, with a weak D call TRBD2 (7 bases). Germline V lookup: CDR1 SGHAT, CDR2 FQNNGV. This CDR3 comprises 12 residues. The V and J ends lost 11 bases and 3 bases respectively, with 14 bases between them. CDR3 sequence reads: CAGGEGVYEQYF. In DNA, the CDR3 is TGTGCCGGGGGGGAGGGGGTCTACGAGCAGTACTTC.

A few counts support this clonotype. The rearrangement uses TRBV27 and TRBJ1-3; D remains unclear. The CDR3 length is 13 residues. From germline, CDR1 is MNHEY and CDR2 SMNVEV (reference sequence). With 5 bases removed from V and 0 bases from J, the gap between germline ends came to 5 bases. CDR3 nucleotide sequence: TGTGCCAGCAGTGCGAGCTCTGGAAACACCATATATTTT. Translating gives CASSASSGNTIYF.

This clonotype was counted between two and nine times. The chain links TRBV5-1 to TRBJ1-1, with unresolved D. This CDR3 spans 17 amino acids. Trimming left V 4 bases short and J 1 base short, with 20 bases between. Germline V CDR1 and CDR2: SGHRS, YFSETQ. The CDR3 sequence: CASSLSPWRIGNTEAFF. CDR3 DNA: TGCGCCAGCAGCCTATCCCCTTGGAGGATTGGGAACACTGAAGCTTTCTTT.

This clonotype was detected only a few times. The V gene is TRBV20-1, the J gene TRBJ1-1; no reliable D call. Germline V CDR1 and CDR2: DFQATT, SNEGSKA (reference sequence). The CDR3 consists of 14 residues. Trimming cost V 3 bases and J 6 bases, with 17 bases left between them. The CDR3 loop reads CSASAPLAGAEAFF. In DNA form, the CDR3 reads TGCAGTGCTAGTGCGCCTCTGGCAGGCGCTGAAGCTTTCTTT.

The V call is TRBV29-1, the J call TRBJ2-7, with TRBD2 matching 7 bases. Germline-derived CDR1 and CDR2 are SQVTM and ANQGSEA. The CDR3 is 11 residues long. The junction had 0 bases not matched to a gene; V was cut back by 5 bases and J by 2 bases. The CDR3 DNA is TGCAGCGTTCGGGAGGCCTACGAGCAGTACTTC. Translation: CSVREAYEQYF.

This clonotype was observed a handful of times. The chain has TRBV7-3 and TRBJ2-7; 9 bases line up with TRBD2. This CDR3 is 14 amino acids long. In germline, CDR1 is SGHTA, CDR2 FQGTGA. The V and J ends lost 3 bases and 3 bases, in that order; junction bases with no gene match: 3. The CDR3: CASSFPSGNYEQYF. For the CDR3, the DNA is TGTGCCAGCAGCTTCCCTAGCGGGAACTACGAGCAGTACTTC.

About this clonotype: A much larger clone is a single base away; this may be a read error. The V gene is TRBV12-3 or TRBV12-4, the J gene TRBJ1-1; D possibly corresponds to TRBD1 (5 bases). This CDR3 has 15 amino acids. The ends were cut back, 5 bases at V and 5 bases at J, with 18 bases in the middle. CDR3 region: CASSTCRAAKTEAFF. The CDR3 DNA follows: TGTGCCAGCAGTACCTGCAGGGCTGCGAAGACTGAAGCTTTCTTT.

This clonotype showed up many times. This chain connects TRBV28 to TRBJ1-2, with D possibly TRBD1 on 5 matching bases. Per the germline V gene, CDR1 is MDHEN and CDR2 is SYDVKM. The germline V and J ends were trimmed by 5 bases and 8 bases, with 15 bases remaining between them. The CDR3 is made up of 13 amino acids. CDR3: CASSQTREGGYTF. The DNA of the CDR3 is TGTGCCAGCAGTCAGACCAGGGAGGGGGGCTACACCTTC.

The rearrangement uses TRBV7-3 and TRBJ1-1; the D gene is possibly TRBD1 (5 bases). With 2 bases removed from V and 1 base from J, the gap between germline ends came to 11 bases. The CDR3 covers 15 residues. Germline CDR1 and CDR2: SGHTA and FQGTGA. The CDR3 reads CASSLGRGPNTEAFF. DNA of the CDR3: TGTGCCAGCAGCTTAGGGCGGGGACCGAACACTGAAGCTTTCTTT.